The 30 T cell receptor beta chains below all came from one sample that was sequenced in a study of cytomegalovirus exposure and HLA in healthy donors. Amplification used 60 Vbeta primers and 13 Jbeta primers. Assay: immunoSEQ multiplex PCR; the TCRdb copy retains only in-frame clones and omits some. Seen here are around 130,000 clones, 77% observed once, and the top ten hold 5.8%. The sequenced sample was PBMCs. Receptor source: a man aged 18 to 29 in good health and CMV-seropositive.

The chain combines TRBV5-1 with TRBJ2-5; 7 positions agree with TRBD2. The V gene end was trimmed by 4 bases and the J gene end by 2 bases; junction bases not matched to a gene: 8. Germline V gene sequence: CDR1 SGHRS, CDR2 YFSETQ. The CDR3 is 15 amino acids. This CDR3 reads CASSGAGPPQETQYF. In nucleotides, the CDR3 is TGCGCCAGCAGCGGAGCGGGGCCCCCTCAAGAGACCCAGTACTTC.

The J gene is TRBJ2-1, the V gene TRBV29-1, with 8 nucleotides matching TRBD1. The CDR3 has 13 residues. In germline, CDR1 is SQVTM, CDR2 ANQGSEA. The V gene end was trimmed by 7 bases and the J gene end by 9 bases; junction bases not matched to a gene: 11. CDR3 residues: CSASGQGKSEQFF. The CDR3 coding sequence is TGCAGCGCCTCTGGACAGGGTAAGAGTGAGCAGTTCTTC.

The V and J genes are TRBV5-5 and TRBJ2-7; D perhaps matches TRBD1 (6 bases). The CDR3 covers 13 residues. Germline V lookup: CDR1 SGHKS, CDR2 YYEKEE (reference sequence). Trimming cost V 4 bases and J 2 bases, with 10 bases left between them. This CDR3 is CASSQDRPYEQYF. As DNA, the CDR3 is TGTGCCAGCAGCCAGGACAGACCCTACGAGCAGTACTTC.

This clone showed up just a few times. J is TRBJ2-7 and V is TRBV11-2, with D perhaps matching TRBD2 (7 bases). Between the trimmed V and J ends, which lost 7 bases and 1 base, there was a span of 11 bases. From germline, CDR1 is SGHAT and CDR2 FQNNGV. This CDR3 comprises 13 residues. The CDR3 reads CASTEGGSYEQYF. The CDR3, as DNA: TGTGCCAGCACCGAGGGGGGGTCCTACGAGCAGTACTTC.

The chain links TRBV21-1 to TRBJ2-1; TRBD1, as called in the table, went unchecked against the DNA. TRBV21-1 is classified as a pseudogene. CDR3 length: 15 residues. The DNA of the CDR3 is TGTGCCAGCAGCAAAAGCGAATCAGGGATCCATGAGCAGTTCTTC. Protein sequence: CASSKSESGIHEQFF.

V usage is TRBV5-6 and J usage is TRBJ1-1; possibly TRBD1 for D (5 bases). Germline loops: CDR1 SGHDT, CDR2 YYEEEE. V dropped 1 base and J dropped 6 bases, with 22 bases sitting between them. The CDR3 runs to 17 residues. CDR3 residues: CASSLNGGETLRPEAFF. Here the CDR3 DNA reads TGTGCCAGCAGCTTGAATGGGGGGGAAACCCTAAGGCCTGAAGCTTTCTTT.

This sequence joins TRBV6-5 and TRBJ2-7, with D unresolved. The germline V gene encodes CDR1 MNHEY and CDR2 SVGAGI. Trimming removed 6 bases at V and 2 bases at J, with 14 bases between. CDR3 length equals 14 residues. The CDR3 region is CASSPSGSAYEQYF. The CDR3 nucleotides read TGTGCCAGCAGCCCTTCTGGCAGTGCCTACGAGCAGTACTTC.

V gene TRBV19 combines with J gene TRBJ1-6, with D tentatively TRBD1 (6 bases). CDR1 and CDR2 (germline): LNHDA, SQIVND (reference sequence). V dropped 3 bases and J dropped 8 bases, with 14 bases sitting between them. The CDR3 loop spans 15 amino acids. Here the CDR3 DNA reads TGTGCCAGTAGTATCACAGGAAACAGGGATTCACCCCTCCACTTT. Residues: CASSITGNRDSPLHF.

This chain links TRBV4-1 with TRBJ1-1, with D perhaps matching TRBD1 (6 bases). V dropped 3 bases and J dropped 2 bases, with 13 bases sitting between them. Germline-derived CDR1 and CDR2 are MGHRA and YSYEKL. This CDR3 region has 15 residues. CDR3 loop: CASSQEQGLNTEAFF. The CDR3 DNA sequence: TGCGCCAGCAGCCAGGAACAGGGTCTAAACACTGAAGCTTTCTTT.

In nucleotides, the CDR3 is TGTGCCAGCAGCTTAGAGGGAGGGGACGGGGAGACCCAGTACTTC. The encoded protein is CASSLEGGDGETQYF. J is TRBJ2-5 and V is TRBV7-8; 7 nucleotides line up with TRBD2. CDR3 length: 15 residues. The germline gives CDR1 SGHVS, CDR2 FQNEAQ. V gave up 1 base and J gave up 5 bases; unmatched junction bases: 7.

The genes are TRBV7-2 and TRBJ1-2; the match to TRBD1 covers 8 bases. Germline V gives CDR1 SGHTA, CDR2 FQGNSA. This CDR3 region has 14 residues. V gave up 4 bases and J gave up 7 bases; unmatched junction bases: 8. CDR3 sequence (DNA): TGTGCCAGCAGCTATTACCAGGGGGCGGGTGGCTACACCTTC. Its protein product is CASSYYQGAGGYTF. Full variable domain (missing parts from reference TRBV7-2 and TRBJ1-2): GAGVSQSPSNKVTEKGKDVELRCDPISGHTALYWYRQSLGQGLEFLIYFQGNSAPDKSGLPSDRFSAERTGGSVSTLTIQRTQQEDSAVYLCASSYYQGAGGYTFGSGTRLTVV.

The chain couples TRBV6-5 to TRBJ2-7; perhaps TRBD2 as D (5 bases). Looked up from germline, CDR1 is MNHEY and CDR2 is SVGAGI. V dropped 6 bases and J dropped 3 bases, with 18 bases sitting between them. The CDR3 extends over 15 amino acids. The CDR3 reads CASRKFESGGYEQYF. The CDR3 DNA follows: TGTGCCAGCAGGAAGTTCGAGTCAGGAGGCTACGAGCAGTACTTC.

CDR3 DNA sequence: TGTGCCAGCAGGCCCCTCGGTAACTCCTACGAGCAGTACTTC. This codes for CASRPLGNSYEQYF. The rearrangement links TRBV27 to TRBJ2-7, with D hard to call. V was clipped by 6 bases and J by 0 bases, with 12 bases between them. This CDR3 has 14 residues. Germline V gives CDR1 MNHEY, CDR2 SMNVEV (reference sequence).

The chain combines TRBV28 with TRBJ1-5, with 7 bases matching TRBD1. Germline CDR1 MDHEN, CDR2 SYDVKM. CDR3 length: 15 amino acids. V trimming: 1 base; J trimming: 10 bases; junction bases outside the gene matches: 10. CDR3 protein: CASSLLRQGEQPQHF. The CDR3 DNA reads TGTGCCAGCAGTTTATTGCGGCAGGGGGAACAACCCCAGCATTTT.

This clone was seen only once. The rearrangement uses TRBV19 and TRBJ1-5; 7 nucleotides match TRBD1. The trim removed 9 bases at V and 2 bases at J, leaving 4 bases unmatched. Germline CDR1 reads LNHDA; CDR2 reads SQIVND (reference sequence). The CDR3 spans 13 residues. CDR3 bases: TGTGCCAGCGAGGGACAGCGCAATCAGCCCCAGCATTTT. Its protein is CASEGQRNQPQHF.

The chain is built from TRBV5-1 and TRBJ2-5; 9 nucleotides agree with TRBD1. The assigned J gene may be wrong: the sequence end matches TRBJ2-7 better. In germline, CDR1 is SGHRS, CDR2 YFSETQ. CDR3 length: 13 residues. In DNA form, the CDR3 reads TGCGCCAGCAGCTCTCGGACAGGGGACGAGCAGTACTTC. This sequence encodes CASSSRTGDEQYF.

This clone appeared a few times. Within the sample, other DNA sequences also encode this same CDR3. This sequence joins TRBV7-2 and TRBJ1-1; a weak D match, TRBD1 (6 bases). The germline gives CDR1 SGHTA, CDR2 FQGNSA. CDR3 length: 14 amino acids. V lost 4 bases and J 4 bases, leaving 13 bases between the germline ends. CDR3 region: CASSSWTASTEAFF. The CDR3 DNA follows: TGTGCCAGCAGCTCATGGACAGCTAGCACTGAAGCTTTCTTT. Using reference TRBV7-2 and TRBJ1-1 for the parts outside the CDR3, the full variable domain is GAGVSQSPSNKVTEKGKDVELRCDPISGHTALYWYRQSLGQGLEFLIYFQGNSAPDKSGLPSDRFSAERTGGSVSTLTIQRTQQEDSAVYLCASSSWTASTEAFFGQGTRLTVV.

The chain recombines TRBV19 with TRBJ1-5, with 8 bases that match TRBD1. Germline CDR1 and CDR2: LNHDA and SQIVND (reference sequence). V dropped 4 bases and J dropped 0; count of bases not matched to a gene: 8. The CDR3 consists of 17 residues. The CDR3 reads CASSKPGDRNSNQPQHF. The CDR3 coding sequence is TGTGCCAGTAGTAAGCCGGGGGACAGGAATAGCAATCAGCCCCAGCATTTT.

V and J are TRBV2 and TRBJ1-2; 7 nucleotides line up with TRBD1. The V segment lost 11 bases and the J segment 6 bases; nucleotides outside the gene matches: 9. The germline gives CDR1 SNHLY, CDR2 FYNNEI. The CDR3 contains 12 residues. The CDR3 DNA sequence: TGTGCCGTATACAGGGGAGAGGATGGCTACACCTTC. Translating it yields CAVYRGEDGYTF.

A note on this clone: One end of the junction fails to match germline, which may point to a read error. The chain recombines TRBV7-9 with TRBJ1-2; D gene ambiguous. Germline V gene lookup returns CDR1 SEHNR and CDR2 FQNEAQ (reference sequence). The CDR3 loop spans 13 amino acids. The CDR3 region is CSSVPRELGGYTF. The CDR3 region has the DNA TGTTCCAGCGTCCCTCGGGAGCTCGGGGGCTACACCTTC.

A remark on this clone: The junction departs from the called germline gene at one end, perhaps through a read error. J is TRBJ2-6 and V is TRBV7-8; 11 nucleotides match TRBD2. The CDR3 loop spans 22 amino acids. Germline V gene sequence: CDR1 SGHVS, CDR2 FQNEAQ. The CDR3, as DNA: TGTGCCAGCAGCTTAGGGTACAGGGCTAGCGGGAGGTCGTCCTCTGGGGCCAACGGCCTGACTTTC. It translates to CASSLGYRASGRSSSGANGLTF. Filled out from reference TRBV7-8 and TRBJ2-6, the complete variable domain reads GAGVSQSPRYKVAKRGQDVALRCDPISGHVSLFWYQQALGQGPEFLTYFQNEAQLDKSGLPSDRFFAERPEGSVSTLKIQRTQQEDSAVYLCASSLGYRASGRSSSGANGLTFGAGSRLTVL.

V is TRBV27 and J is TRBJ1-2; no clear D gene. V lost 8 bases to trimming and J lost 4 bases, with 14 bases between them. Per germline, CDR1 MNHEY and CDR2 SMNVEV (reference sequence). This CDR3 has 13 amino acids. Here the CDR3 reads CASYGSQSYGYTF. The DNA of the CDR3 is TGTGCCAGCTACGGTAGCCAGTCCTATGGCTACACCTTC.

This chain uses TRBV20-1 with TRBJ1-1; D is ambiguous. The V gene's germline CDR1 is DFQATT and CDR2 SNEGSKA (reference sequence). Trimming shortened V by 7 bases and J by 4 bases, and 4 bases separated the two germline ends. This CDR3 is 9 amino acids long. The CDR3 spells CSVFTEAFF. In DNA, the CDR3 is TGCAGTGTCTTCACTGAAGCTTTCTTT.

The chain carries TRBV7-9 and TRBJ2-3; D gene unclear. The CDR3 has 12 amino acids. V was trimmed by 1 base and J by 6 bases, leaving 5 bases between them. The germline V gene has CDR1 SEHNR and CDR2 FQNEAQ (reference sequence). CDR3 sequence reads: CASSLGVDTQYF. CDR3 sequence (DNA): TGTGCCAGCAGCTTAGGCGTGGATACGCAGTATTTT.

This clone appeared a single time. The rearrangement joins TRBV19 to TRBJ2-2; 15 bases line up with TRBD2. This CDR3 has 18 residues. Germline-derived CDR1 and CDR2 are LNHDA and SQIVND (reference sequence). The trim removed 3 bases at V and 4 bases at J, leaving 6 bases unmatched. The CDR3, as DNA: TGTGCCAGTAGTATTCCGGGACTAGCGGGAGGCGGCACCGGGGAGCTGTTTTTT. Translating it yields CASSIPGLAGGGTGELFF.

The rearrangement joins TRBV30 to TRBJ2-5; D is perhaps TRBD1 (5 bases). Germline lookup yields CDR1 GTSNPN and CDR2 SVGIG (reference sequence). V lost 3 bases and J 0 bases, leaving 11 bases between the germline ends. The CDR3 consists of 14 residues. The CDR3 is CAWSAGMYQETQYF. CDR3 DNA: TGTGCCTGGAGCGCAGGGATGTACCAAGAGACCCAGTACTTC.

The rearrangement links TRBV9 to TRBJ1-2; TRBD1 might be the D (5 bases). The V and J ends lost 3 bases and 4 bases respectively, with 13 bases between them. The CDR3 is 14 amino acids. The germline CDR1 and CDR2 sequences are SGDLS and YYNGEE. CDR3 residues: CASSARQLSYGYTF. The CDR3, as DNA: TGTGCCAGCAGCGCGAGACAGTTGAGCTATGGCTACACCTTC. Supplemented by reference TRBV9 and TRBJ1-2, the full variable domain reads DSGVTQTPKHLITATGQRVTLRCSPRSGDLSVYWYQQSLDQGLQFLIQYYNGEERAKGNILERFSAQQFPDLHSELNLSSLELGDSALYFCASSARQLSYGYTFGSGTRLTVV.

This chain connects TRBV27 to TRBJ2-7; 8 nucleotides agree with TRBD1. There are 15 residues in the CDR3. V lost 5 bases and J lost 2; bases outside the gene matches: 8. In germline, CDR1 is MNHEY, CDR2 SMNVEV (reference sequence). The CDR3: CASSIYMGQAYEQYF. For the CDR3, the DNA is TGTGCCAGCAGTATATATATGGGACAGGCCTACGAGCAGTACTTC.

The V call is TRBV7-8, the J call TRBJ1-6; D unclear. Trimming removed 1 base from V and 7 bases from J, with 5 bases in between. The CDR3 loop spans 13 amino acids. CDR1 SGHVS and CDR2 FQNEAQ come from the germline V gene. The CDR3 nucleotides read TGTGCCAGCAGCTTAGTCAGAAATTCACCCCTCCACTTT. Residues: CASSLVRNSPLHF.

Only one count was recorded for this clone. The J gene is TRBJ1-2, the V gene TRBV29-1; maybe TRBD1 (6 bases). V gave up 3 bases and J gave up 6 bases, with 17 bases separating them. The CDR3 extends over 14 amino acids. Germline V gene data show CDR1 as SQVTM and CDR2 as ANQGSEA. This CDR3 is CSVDLGAAGDGYTF. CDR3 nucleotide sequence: TGCAGCGTTGATTTGGGGGCAGCCGGTGATGGCTACACCTTC. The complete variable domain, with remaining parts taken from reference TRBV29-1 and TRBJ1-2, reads SAVISQKPSRDICQRGTSLTIQCQVDSQVTMMFWYRQQPGQSLTLIATANQGSEATYESGFVIDKFPISRPNLTFSTLTVSNMSPEDSSIYLCSVDLGAAGDGYTFGSGTRLTVV.